The 23 T cell receptor beta chains in this list originate from one sample, sequenced in a study of cytomegalovirus exposure and HLA in healthy donors. Amplification used 60 Vbeta primers and 13 Jbeta primers. Measured with immunoSEQ multiplex PCR; TCRdb has only the in-frame clones, and not every one. This sample has 70,000 to 95,000 clones, with around three quarters found just once. Material for sequencing was PBMCs. The receptors come from a male donor in good health and CMV-seronegative.

The CDR3 protein is CASSLGSRGETQYF. Here the CDR3 DNA reads TGTGCCAGCAGCTTAGGGTCTCGGGGGGAGACCCAGTACTTC. This sequence joins TRBV7-2 and TRBJ2-5; possible D gene TRBD2, 6 bases. Germline V gene data show CDR1 as SGHTA and CDR2 as FQGNSA. The V and J ends lost 1 base and 5 bases respectively, with 11 bases between them. The CDR3 is 14 residues long.

A word on this clone: The CDR3 end shows no conserved phenylalanine or tryptophan, and so a read error is likely. The V gene is TRBV9, the J gene TRBJ2-2, with D uncertain. The V end lost 3 bases, the J end lost 6 bases, and 3 bases lay between the germline ends. Germline CDR1 SGDLS, CDR2 YYNGEE. The CDR3 consists of 11 residues. The DNA for the CDR3 is TGTGCCAGCAGCGATCCCGGGGAGCTGTTTGTT. Translating it yields CASSDPGELFV.

V and J are TRBV6-1 and TRBJ1-1, with 8 nucleotides matching TRBD1. Germline V gene sequence: CDR1 MNHNS, CDR2 SASEGT. Germline trimming cut 2 bases from V and 3 bases from J; bases unmatched to any gene: 14. The CDR3 is 18 amino acids. The CDR3 region is CASSELPPGGAYDTEAFF. The CDR3 DNA follows: TGTGCCAGCAGTGAACTCCCGCCAGGGGGCGCTTATGACACTGAAGCTTTCTTT.

The rearrangement uses TRBV7-8 and TRBJ2-7, with TRBD2 matching over 9 bases. Germline loops: CDR1 SGHVS, CDR2 FQNEAQ. The length of the CDR3 is 15 residues. V lost 5 bases to trimming and J lost 7 bases; unmatched junction nucleotides: 12. The CDR3 DNA reads as TGTGCCAGCAGCCCTCCGACCGCGGGGGGGATTGAGCAGTACTTC. It translates to CASSPPTAGGIEQYF.

The V call is TRBV6-4, the J call TRBJ1-6; 10 nucleotides agree with TRBD1. The CDR3 contains 16 residues. Looked up from germline, CDR1 is MRHNA and CDR2 is SNTAGT. The V and J ends lost 1 base and 9 bases, in that order; junction bases with no gene match: 6. CDR3 amino acids: CASSDFRTGGISPLHF. CDR3 DNA: TGTGCCAGCAGTGACTTCAGGACAGGGGGAATTTCACCCCTCCACTTT.

The chain links TRBV4-1 to TRBJ2-4, with D possibly TRBD1 on 6 matching bases. Per germline, CDR1 MGHRA and CDR2 YSYEKL. V shed 0 bases and J shed 1 base, with 10 bases lying between them. The CDR3 spans 16 residues. This CDR3 is CASSQEGQWAKNIQYF. In DNA form, the CDR3 reads TGCGCCAGCAGCCAAGAGGGACAATGGGCCAAAAACATTCAGTACTTC.

The chain recombines TRBV7-9 with TRBJ2-5; a possible D gene is TRBD2 (5 bases). This CDR3 is 13 amino acids long. Germline V lookup: CDR1 SEHNR, CDR2 FQNEAQ (reference sequence). The V end lost 5 bases, the J end lost 7 bases, and 14 bases lay between the germline ends. The CDR3 nucleotides are TGTGCCAGCAGCCAGACACAAAGCGGGACCCAGTACTTC. Translation gives CASSQTQSGTQYF.

V gene TRBV18 combines with J gene TRBJ2-3, with 14 bases aligning to TRBD2. The CDR3 has 17 residues. Germline V CDR1 and CDR2: KGHSH, LQKENI. V was clipped by 3 bases and J by 5 bases; unmatched bases: 7. CDR3 DNA: TGTGCCAGCTCACCGAGACTAGCGGGGGGGGTCGGAGATACGCAGTATTTT. It yields the protein CASSPRLAGGVGDTQYF.

The DNA for the CDR3 is TGTGCCAGCAGGGAGCGGGGGAGCGCCACCTACGAGCAGTACTTC. This translates into CASRERGSATYEQYF. V is TRBV6-5 and J is TRBJ2-7; TRBD2 aligns across 8 bases. The CDR3 is made up of 15 amino acids. Germline trimming cut 6 bases from V and 2 bases from J; bases unmatched to any gene: 9. Germline V gene lookup returns CDR1 MNHEY and CDR2 SVGAGI.

The chain carries TRBV19 and TRBJ2-7; TRBD1 is a possible D gene (7 bases). V lost 2 bases, J lost 3 bases, and 14 bases lay in between. The CDR3 extends over 15 amino acids. The germline CDR1 and CDR2 sequences are LNHDA and SQIVND (reference sequence). The CDR3 bases are TGTGCCAGTAGTATAAGGGGGGACAGTAACTACGAGCAGTACTTC. Amino acids: CASSIRGDSNYEQYF.

The chain joins TRBV7-2 to TRBJ2-5; 8 nucleotides agree with TRBD2. With 2 bases clipped from V and 1 base from J, the junction kept 6 bases outside the gene matches. CDR1 and CDR2 from the germline V gene are SGHTA and FQGNSA. CDR3 length equals 16 residues. As DNA, the CDR3 is TGTGCCAGCAGCTTATCCCTGGGACTAGTCCAAGAGACCCAGTACTTC. It encodes CASSLSLGLVQETQYF.

This rearrangement joins TRBV18 to TRBJ2-3; 8 nucleotides match TRBD1. From germline, CDR1 is KGHSH and CDR2 LQKENI. Trimming removed 2 bases from V and 4 bases from J; junction bases left unmatched: 5. The CDR3 spans 15 residues. CDR3 sequence reads: CASSPFTGGADTQYF. Written as DNA, the CDR3 is TGTGCCAGCTCACCATTTACAGGGGGAGCAGATACGCAGTATTTT. The whole variable domain, remainder taken from reference TRBV18 and TRBJ2-3, is NAGVMQNPRHLVRRRGQEARLRCSPMKGHSHVYWYRQLPEEGLKFMVYLQKENIIDESGMPKERFSAEFPKEGPSILRIQQVVRGDSAAYFCASSPFTGGADTQYFGPGTRLTVL.

This clone appeared a single time. J is TRBJ2-5 and V is TRBV10-3; D might be TRBD1 (6 bases). Germline V gives CDR1 ENHRY, CDR2 SYGVKD. The ends were cut back, 3 bases at V and 5 bases at J, with 7 bases in the middle. The CDR3 sequence is 12 residues long. The DNA of the CDR3 is TGTGCCATCAGTGACAGGGGTGAGACCCAGTACTTC. It is translated as CAISDRGETQYF.

The genes are TRBV7-6 and TRBJ2-3; unclear D gene. The CDR3 has 19 residues. V lost 1 base to trimming and J lost 4 bases, with 24 bases between them. Germline V gene sequence: CDR1 SGHVS, CDR2 FNYEAQ. CDR3 bases: TGTGCCAGCAGCTTAGGCGGTTTTGGCACCGCCCGGGTCCCAGATACGCAGTATTTT. Translating it yields CASSLGGFGTARVPDTQYF.

The chain joins TRBV6-5 to TRBJ2-3; TRBD2 aligns across 12 bases. This CDR3 has 16 amino acids. Germline-derived CDR1 and CDR2 are MNHEY and SVGAGI. The J segment lost 5 bases and the V segment lost 4 bases, leaving 7 bases of the junction unmatched. CDR3 bases: TGTGCCAGCAGTTCATCTAGCGGGGGGGCCATAGATACGCAGTATTTT. Its protein product is CASSSSSGGAIDTQYF.

The V gene is TRBV28, the J gene TRBJ2-7, with 9 bases lining up with TRBD1. Per the germline V gene, CDR1 is MDHEN and CDR2 is SYDVKM. This CDR3 has 15 amino acids. Trimming removed 6 bases from V and 1 base from J; junction bases left unmatched: 7. The CDR3 spells CASSSVGQGSYEQYF. The CDR3 nucleotides are TGTGCCAGCAGCTCCGTTGGACAGGGGTCCTACGAGCAGTACTTC.

The chain combines TRBV5-1 with TRBJ2-1, with D possibly being TRBD2 (5 bases). The ends were cut back, 0 bases at V and 3 bases at J, with 10 bases in the middle. The CDR3 is made up of 15 amino acids. Germline CDR1 reads SGHRS; CDR2 reads YFSETQ. CDR3 amino acids: CASSLVGVGYNEQFF. In DNA form, the CDR3 reads TGCGCCAGCAGCTTGGTGGGAGTGGGCTACAATGAGCAGTTCTTC.

This clone was recorded only once. J is TRBJ1-5 and V is TRBV19, with D unclear. Trimming removed 7 bases from V and 1 base from J, with 17 bases in between. CDR1 and CDR2 from the germline V gene are LNHDA and SQIVND (reference sequence). The CDR3 contains 16 residues. Here the CDR3 reads CASNDPREASNQPQHF. Written as DNA, the CDR3 is TGTGCCAGTAATGACCCCCGGGAAGCGAGCAATCAGCCCCAGCATTTT. Drawing the rest from reference TRBV19 and TRBJ1-5, the complete variable domain is DGGITQSPKYLFRKEGQNVTLSCEQNLNHDAMYWYRQDPGQGLRLIYYSQIVNDFQKGDIAEGYSVSREKKESFPLTVTSAQKNPTAFYLCASNDPREASNQPQHFGDGTRLSIL.

The chain combines TRBV11-3 with TRBJ2-3, with TRBD2 matching over 10 bases. V gave up 0 bases and J gave up 5 bases; unmatched junction bases: 5. The CDR3 runs 16 residues. Per the germline V gene, CDR1 is SGHNT and CDR2 is YENEEA. The CDR3 region has the DNA TGTGCCAGCAGCTTAGATCGAGCGGGGGGGCAAGATACGCAGTATTTT. It yields the protein CASSLDRAGGQDTQYF.

V gene TRBV27 combines with J gene TRBJ2-7; TRBD1 matches at 7 bases. Germline CDR1 is MNHEY and CDR2 is SMNVEV (reference sequence). J lost 2 bases, V lost 5 bases, and 12 bases had no gene match. The CDR3 runs to 16 residues. Written as DNA, the CDR3 is TGTGCCAGCAGTAAACCGGACAGGTGCGACCCCTACGAGCAGTACTTC. This codes for CASSKPDRCDPYEQYF.

This chain links TRBV6-1 with TRBJ2-2, with TRBD1 identical over 9 bases. The CDR3 totals 14 residues. Germline V gene sequence: CDR1 MNHNS, CDR2 SASEGT. Losses at the gene ends were 4 bases for V and 6 bases for J; bases not matched to a gene: 3. In DNA, the CDR3 is TGTGCCAGCAGTGTTACAGGGGGCCCCGGGGAGCTGTTTTTT. This codes for CASSVTGGPGELFF.

This clone appeared a single time. The chain links TRBV27 to TRBJ2-7; TRBD1 matches 8 bases. The CDR3 length is 15 residues. Germline V CDR1 and CDR2: MNHEY, SMNVEV (reference sequence). V gave up 6 bases and J gave up 7 bases; unmatched junction bases: 14. The CDR3 nucleotides are TGTGCCAGCAGCATGAGCAGGGGGCTCCAATGGGAGCAGTACTTC. This encodes CASSMSRGLQWEQYF.

Only a few counts were recorded for this clone. This chain uses TRBV27 with TRBJ1-3; 8 nucleotides line up with TRBD1. Trimming took 5 bases from V and 8 from J; bases not matched to a gene: 11. Germline CDR1 and CDR2: MNHEY and SMNVEV (reference sequence). CDR3 size: 15 residues. CDR3 protein: CASSIRGRPRDTIYF. The CDR3 nucleotides read TGTGCCAGCAGTATCAGGGGGCGCCCCCGAGACACCATATATTTT.